These 27 T cell receptor beta chains were sequenced from one sample in a study of cytomegalovirus exposure and HLA in healthy donors. Profiling relied on immunoSEQ multiplex PCR, and the TCRdb table lists in-frame clones only, not all of them. The sample lists a few hundred thousand clones; roughly 86% were seen once. Specimen: PBMCs. The receptors derive from a young man in good health and CMV-seronegative.

This clone was counted between two and nine times. V and J are TRBV2 and TRBJ2-7; D may be TRBD1 (6 bases). The V end lost 8 bases, the J end lost 0 bases, and 14 bases lay between the germline ends. The germline V gene encodes CDR1 SNHLY and CDR2 FYNNEI. The CDR3 contains 14 residues. This chain's CDR3 is CASAFQGSSYEQYF. The CDR3 coding sequence is TGTGCCAGCGCCTTCCAGGGGTCCTCCTACGAGCAGTACTTC.

This chain links TRBV4-1 with TRBJ1-1; TRBD1 matches 7 bases. Looked up from germline, CDR1 is MGHRA and CDR2 is YSYEKL. The V segment lost 1 base and the J segment 1 base; nucleotides outside the gene matches: 6. The CDR3 extends over 16 amino acids. CDR3 nucleotides: TGCGCCAGCAGCCAAGTTGGACGGGACAGGAACACTGAAGCTTTCTTT. This translates into CASSQVGRDRNTEAFF.

This clone was seen once. Other nucleotide sequences in the sample specify the same CDR3. The V gene is TRBV15, the J gene TRBJ2-7, with a possible D match to TRBD1 (6 bases). The CDR3 is made up of 14 amino acids. The ends were cut back, 0 bases at V and 4 bases at J, with 10 bases in the middle. Germline V gene data show CDR1 as LNHNV and CDR2 as YYDKDF (reference sequence). CDR3 protein: CATSRDRGAYEQYF. For the CDR3, the DNA is TGTGCCACCAGCAGAGACAGGGGCGCTTACGAGCAGTACTTC.

V and J are TRBV6-5 and TRBJ1-3; TRBD1 agrees at 8 bases. In germline, CDR1 is MNHEY, CDR2 SVGAGI. With V trimmed by 6 bases and J by 1 base, 2 bases remained unmatched. CDR3 size: 14 residues. The chain's CDR3 is CASSWTGSGNTIYF. CDR3 nucleotides: TGTGCCAGCAGCTGGACAGGGTCTGGAAACACCATATATTTT.

The rearrangement uses TRBV23-1 and TRBJ2-3, with a weak D call TRBD1 (6 bases). Being an ORF, TRBV23-1 has a function that is uncertain. This CDR3 has 15 residues. V was pared by 6 bases and J by 3 bases, with 16 bases between. Here the CDR3 reads CASRGGQRSTDTQYF. The CDR3 DNA sequence: TGCGCCAGCAGGGGCGGACAGCGATCGACAGATACGCAGTATTTT.

This clone was found a few times. This chain links TRBV5-5 with TRBJ2-7; D gene unclear. V was pared by 2 bases and J by 2 bases, with 17 bases between. This CDR3 comprises 16 residues. CDR1 is SGHKS, CDR2 YYEKEE, per germline (reference sequence). Written as DNA, the CDR3 is TGTGCCAGCAGCTTATCCCCATGGCAGATCACCTACGAGCAGTACTTC. This gives the protein CASSLSPWQITYEQYF.

The CDR3 loop is CASSRGELSTDTQYF. The CDR3 DNA is TGTGCCAGCAGTCGCGGGGAGTTGAGCACAGATACGCAGTATTTT. J is TRBJ2-3 and V is TRBV25-1; a weak D match, TRBD2 (6 bases). V lost 5 bases to trimming and J lost 0 bases, with 12 bases between them. The germline gives CDR1 MGHDK, CDR2 SYGVNS. The CDR3 is 15 amino acids.

The gene calls are TRBV6-5 and TRBJ1-5; 10 bases are shared with TRBD1. Trimming removed 6 bases from V and 4 bases from J; junction bases left unmatched: 6. This CDR3 is built from 15 residues. Germline V CDR1 and CDR2: MNHEY, SVGAGI. The CDR3 DNA is TGTGCCAGCAGGAGGGACAGGGGTGAAAATCAGCCCCAGCATTTT. It encodes CASRRDRGENQPQHF.

This clone was seen a single time. The V call is TRBV11-2, the J call TRBJ2-7; 8 nucleotides agree with TRBD2. CDR1 is SGHAT, CDR2 FQNNGV, per germline. The CDR3 length is 15 residues. The trim removed 5 bases at V and 7 bases at J, leaving 13 bases unmatched. CDR3 nucleotides: TGTGCCAGCAGCGAAGGCGGCGGGGGGTCGGAAGAGCAGTACTTC. This encodes CASSEGGGGSEEQYF.

This rearrangement joins TRBV6-6 to TRBJ2-2; TRBD2 agrees at 11 bases. The V gene end was trimmed by 6 bases and the J gene end by 2 bases; junction bases not matched to a gene: 2. Per germline, CDR1 MNHNY and CDR2 SVGAGI (reference sequence). This CDR3 comprises 15 residues. CDR3 residues: CASRGTSGNTGELFF. The CDR3 DNA sequence: TGTGCCAGCAGAGGGACTAGCGGTAACACCGGGGAGCTGTTTTTT.

This clone has a handful of counts. This chain connects TRBV7-9 to TRBJ1-6; possibly TRBD1 for D (6 bases). Germline V gives CDR1 SEHNR, CDR2 FQNEAQ (reference sequence). The V and J ends lost 11 bases and 6 bases respectively, with 14 bases between them. CDR3 length: 13 residues. CDR3 bases: TGTGCCGTCCAAGGACAGAGTAATTCACCCCTCCACTTT. It specifies CAVQGQSNSPLHF.

V is TRBV2 and J is TRBJ2-5; D is ambiguous. The CDR3 totals 10 residues. Trimming removed 6 bases at V and 7 bases at J, with 6 bases between. Germline CDR1 SNHLY, CDR2 FYNNEI. The CDR3: CASSFWTQYF. CDR3 DNA sequence: TGTGCCAGCAGCTTCTGGACCCAGTACTTC.

V gene TRBV14 combines with J gene TRBJ2-1, with D possibly being TRBD1 (6 bases). Trimming shortened V by 4 bases and J by 0 bases, and 13 bases separated the two germline ends. The CDR3 has 16 residues. The germline V gene encodes CDR1 SGHDN and CDR2 FVKESK. The DNA for the CDR3 is TGTGCCAGCAGCCGTGGACAGCCGCTCTCCTACAATGAGCAGTTCTTC. This encodes CASSRGQPLSYNEQFF.

V is TRBV5-1 and J is TRBJ1-5, with TRBD1 matching over 8 bases. The CDR3 has 15 residues. Germline V lookup: CDR1 SGHRS, CDR2 YFSETQ. Trimming removed 4 bases from V and 5 bases from J; junction bases left unmatched: 8. CDR3 DNA sequence: TGCGCCAGCAGCCCCGGGACAGGCGGCCATCAGCCCCAGCATTTT. This translates into CASSPGTGGHQPQHF.

The chain carries TRBV15 and TRBJ2-7; possible D gene TRBD1, 6 bases. The germline V gene encodes CDR1 LNHNV and CDR2 YYDKDF (reference sequence). This CDR3 is 14 amino acids long. Trimming took off 0 bases at V and 3 bases at J, with 9 bases between the two ends. The CDR3 loop is CATSREGAGYEQYF. CDR3 in DNA: TGTGCCACCAGCAGAGAGGGGGCAGGCTACGAGCAGTACTTC.

V gene TRBV4-3 combines with J gene TRBJ1-1; 7 bases agree with TRBD1. The J segment lost 4 bases and the V segment lost 0 bases, leaving 2 bases of the junction unmatched. This CDR3 is 14 amino acids long. Germline V CDR1 and CDR2: LGHNA, YSLEER. CDR3 in DNA: TGCGCCAGCAGCCAAGAGGCAGGGGGCACTGAAGCTTTCTTT. Translated: CASSQEAGGTEAFF.

The chain joins TRBV2 to TRBJ2-1, with 10 bases fitting TRBD2. V was clipped by 7 bases and J by 0 bases; unmatched bases: 12. CDR3 length: 18 amino acids. Germline-derived CDR1 and CDR2 are SNHLY and FYNNEI. The CDR3 here is CASIVLLAGVPSYNEQFF. CDR3 coding DNA: TGTGCCAGCATAGTGCTGCTAGCGGGGGTCCCCTCCTACAATGAGCAGTTCTTC.

The chain recombines TRBV15 with TRBJ1-2; 7 nucleotides match TRBD1. The junction had 4 bases not matched to a gene; V was cut back by 4 bases and J by 5 bases. Germline CDR1 is LNHNV and CDR2 is YYDKDF (reference sequence). The CDR3 has 13 residues. Written as DNA, the CDR3 is TGTGCCACCAGCACAACGACAGGGTATGGCTACACCTTC. It codes for CATSTTTGYGYTF.

The chain has TRBV27 and TRBJ2-1, with 13 bases lining up with TRBD2. V trimming: 5 bases; J trimming: 4 bases; junction bases outside the gene matches: 2. The CDR3 is 15 residues long. Looked up from germline, CDR1 is MNHEY and CDR2 is SMNVEV (reference sequence). The CDR3 here is CASSQLAGGYNEQFF. The DNA for the CDR3 is TGTGCCAGCAGTCAACTAGCGGGGGGGTACAATGAGCAGTTCTTC.

The chain employs TRBV19 and TRBJ1-6; perhaps TRBD1 as D (5 bases). Deletions cut 7 bases from V and 4 bases from J, with 14 bases between. CDR3 length equals 15 residues. In germline, CDR1 is LNHDA, CDR2 SQIVND (reference sequence). The CDR3 DNA follows: TGTGCCAGTAAGCTGTTGACAGATTATAATTCACCCCTCCACTTT. Translation: CASKLLTDYNSPLHF.

This clone was seen a handful of times. The chain links TRBV4-1 to TRBJ1-5; D call uncertain. Germline CDR1 reads MGHRA; CDR2 reads YSYEKL. CDR3 length equals 14 residues. The V end was cut by 1 base, the J end by 11 bases, with 15 bases between. DNA for the CDR3: TGCGCCAGCAGCCAAGTTCCTGCTTCCCGAGCCCAGCATTTT. As protein: CASSQVPASRAQHF.

This chain links TRBV19 with TRBJ2-1, with TRBD2 matching 11 bases. Germline CDR1 reads LNHDA; CDR2 reads SQIVND (reference sequence). V shed 3 bases and J 5 bases; nucleotides not matched to a gene: 6. CDR3 length: 16 residues. In nucleotides, the CDR3 is TGTGCCAGTAGTATGATGACTAGCGGGGTCAACAATGAGCAGTTCTTC. Translation gives CASSMMTSGVNNEQFF.

The rearrangement links TRBV10-3 to TRBJ2-7; possibly TRBD1 for D (6 bases). Germline lookup yields CDR1 ENHRY and CDR2 SYGVKD. The length of the CDR3 is 13 residues. The V end lost 2 bases, the J end lost 5 bases, and 10 bases lay between the germline ends. CDR3 amino acids: CAISEGTSDEQYF. CDR3 in DNA: TGTGCCATCAGTGAGGGGACATCGGACGAGCAGTACTTC.

The gene calls are TRBV6-5 and TRBJ1-1; D possibly corresponds to TRBD1 (6 bases). The V end was cut by 6 bases, the J end by 3 bases, with 17 bases between. From germline, CDR1 is MNHEY and CDR2 SVGAGI. This CDR3 spans 15 amino acids. CDR3: CASRPRRGGDTEAFF. The CDR3 DNA follows: TGTGCCAGCAGACCTCGTAGAGGGGGAGACACTGAAGCTTTCTTT.

The V call is TRBV5-6, the J call TRBJ1-2; weak D call: TRBD1 (5 bases). V lost 1 base to trimming and J lost 3 bases, with 10 bases between them. CDR1 and CDR2 (germline): SGHDT, YYEEEE. CDR3 size: 14 residues. CDR3 region: CASSLPATDYGYTF. DNA of the CDR3: TGTGCCAGCAGCTTGCCGGCGACAGACTATGGCTACACCTTC.

The chain combines TRBV5-1 with TRBJ1-2; TRBD1 aligns across 9 bases. J gave up 2 bases and V 5 bases, and 1 base lay outside the gene matches. The CDR3 consists of 13 residues. Germline loops: CDR1 SGHRS, CDR2 YFSETQ. CDR3 in DNA: TGCGCCAGCAGGACAGGGGGAAACTATGGCTACACCTTC. As protein: CASRTGGNYGYTF.

The sample holds a few counts of this clone. The genes are TRBV18 and TRBJ1-6; 7 nucleotides match TRBD1. With 0 bases clipped from V and 7 bases from J, the junction kept 3 bases outside the gene matches. The CDR3 length is 15 residues. Germline V lookup: CDR1 KGHSH, CDR2 LQKENI. CDR3 sequence reads: CASSPPDRVNSPLHF. For the CDR3, the DNA is TGTGCCAGCTCACCACCCGACAGGGTGAATTCACCCCTCCACTTT.